This T cell receptor beta chain was captured in a study of blood T cell repertoires in COVID-19 (dated by TCRdb to 2018 to 2020). Regarding the study in general: Samples from collaborators originated in the United States, Italy and Spain and spanned both the acute and convalescent phases of COVID-19. The samples were drawn from the first 160 participants of the ongoing ImmuneRACE study and from some 1,300 subjects provided by 6 global collaborators. The material from the prospective study consisted of cDNA or gDNA derived from T cells, B-cell-depleted T cells, or PBMCs. Deeply sampled blood TCRbeta repertoires from subjects exposed to, actively infected with, or recovered from COVID-19 were included in the dataset. A de-identified subject ID, COVID-19 status, age in years and sex were almost always included in the sample metadata. Where HLA class I and class II types were available, the types were taken from metadata supplied by the sample provider, not from assay-based typing. A freely available public database, intended as a resource for researchers studying the immune response to SARS-CoV-2, is where the repertoires were released. Overall study outcomes, separate from this receptor: The amount of clinical and demographic metadata varied by source and participant and was provided uncurated.

Samples from volunteer blood donors who had recovered from COVID-19 were contributed by a second Seattle source. Each collaborating institution followed its own protocols to collect whole blood in K2EDTA tubes. For TCRbeta analysis, collaborators shipped samples in one of three forms: frozen whole blood, isolated PBMCs, or DNA extracted from either of those sample types. The immunoSEQ Assay, a bias-controlled multiplex PCR, was used to amplify TCRbeta CDR3 regions from genomic DNA. In the authors' own workflow: The number of nucleated cells in each sample was estimated from the amplification of reference gene primers within the assay. To quantify the absolute abundance of each unique TCRbeta CDR3 rearrangement, sequence reads were collapsed and filtered. For each sample, productive Simpson clonality was calculated as the square root of Simpson's diversity index across productive rearrangements. The table was pulled from immuneACCESS by TCRdb, which kept in-frame rearrangements only. Such tables lose some clones; where checked, under half of the loss comes from unresolved V genes, and the rest has no known cause. Clone size and V and J calls were adopted from that table, with D and trimming inferred from the DNA. Across this sample there are a few hundred thousand clones, with around 88% seen only once. Jointly, the top ten make up 6.9% of the sample.

V was cut back by 4 bases and J by 0 bases, leaving a gap of 8 bases between them. The CDR3 measures 13 amino acids from cysteine to phenylalanine. The only DNA kept is the CDR3, 39 bases in frame from the first base. CDR1 and CDR2 are drawn from the germline V gene: SQVTM, ANQGSEA. Comments on this clone: Its antigen is unknown. No base quality information exists; no much larger clone differs at one position.

The chain couples TRBV29-1 to TRBJ2-3; the D gene is unclear. This receptor was identified in a woman in her 30s who had recovered from COVID-19. The sequenced material came from peripheral blood. The CDR3 reads CSVAPTSTDTQYF. The nucleotide sequence reads as follows: TGCAGCGTTGCCCCGACTAGCACAGATACGCAGTATTTT.